Following are 15 T cell receptor beta chains from one sample sequenced in a study of cytomegalovirus exposure and HLA in healthy donors. The table came from immunoSEQ multiplex PCR; TCRdb's copy has only in-frame clones and leaves some out. The data contain about 280,000 clones, approximately 87% of them singletons. Sequencing input: PBMCs. Receptor source: a woman aged 18-29 years in good health and CMV-seronegative.

The genes are TRBV10-3 and TRBJ2-1; D may be TRBD2 (5 bases). Germline CDR1 reads ENHRY; CDR2 reads SYGVKD. Trimming shortened V by 7 bases and J by 8 bases, and 9 bases separated the two germline ends. CDR3 length: 11 amino acids. The CDR3 region has the DNA TGTGCCATCATGCTAGCCGATGAGCAGTTCTTC. Translated, it gives CAIMLADEQFF.

The chain employs TRBV5-4 and TRBJ2-1; 7 bases map to TRBD2. The CDR3 has 16 amino acids. The trim removed 0 bases at V and 5 bases at J, leaving 8 bases unmatched. Germline loops: CDR1 SGHNT, CDR2 YYREEE (reference sequence). The chain's CDR3 is CASSLGVVRENNEQFF. In nucleotides, the CDR3 is TGTGCCAGCAGCTTGGGGGTCGTGCGGGAGAACAATGAGCAGTTCTTC.

The genes are TRBV4-3 and TRBJ1-4; a possible D gene is TRBD1 (5 bases). The CDR3 is made up of 17 amino acids. V was pared by 3 bases and J by 8 bases, with 22 bases between. Germline lookup yields CDR1 LGHNA and CDR2 YSLEER. CDR3 nucleotide sequence: TGCGCCAGCAGCCAGACCTTCTTATCCTCCAAGGGGGAAAAACTGTTTTTT. Protein: CASSQTFLSSKGEKLFF.

The V and J genes are TRBV18 and TRBJ2-7; 12 nucleotides agree with TRBD2. V gave up 3 bases and J gave up 5 bases; unmatched junction bases: 17. The CDR3 has 19 residues. Per the germline V gene, CDR1 is KGHSH and CDR2 is LQKENI. The CDR3, as DNA: TGTGCCAGCTCACCGACAACCGGGACTAGCGGGTCCTCTTTGCACGAGCAGTACTTC. Its protein is CASSPTTGTSGSSLHEQYF. The full variable domain, its missing parts supplied by reference TRBV18 and TRBJ2-7, is NAGVMQNPRHLVRRRGQEARLRCSPMKGHSHVYWYRQLPEEGLKFMVYLQKENIIDESGMPKERFSAEFPKEGPSILRIQQVVRGDSAAYFCASSPTTGTSGSSLHEQYFGPGTRLTVT.

The genes are TRBV2 and TRBJ2-6, with TRBD1 matching 9 bases. The CDR3 length is 20 residues. Germline assignment: CDR1 SNHLY and CDR2 FYNNEI. Trimming at V came to 6 bases and at J to 0 bases, leaving 15 bases not matched to a gene. CDR3 nucleotide sequence: TGTGCCAGCAGACTCCGGGACAGGGTAAACCCAAGCTCTGGGGCCAACGTCCTGACTTTC. This encodes CASRLRDRVNPSSGANVLTF.

The genes are TRBV12-5 and TRBJ1-1; D is possibly TRBD1 (6 bases). Trimming took off 6 bases at V and 10 bases at J, with 15 bases between the two ends. CDR1 is LGHNT, CDR2 FRNRAP, per germline. This CDR3 spans 12 amino acids. The CDR3 is CASGWGGRGAFF. CDR3 DNA sequence: TGTGCTAGTGGCTGGGGGGGCAGGGGAGCTTTCTTT.

The chain recombines TRBV27 with TRBJ2-7, with 8 bases matching TRBD1. Trimming took 5 bases from V and 0 from J; bases not matched to a gene: 3. CDR1 and CDR2 from the germline V gene are MNHEY and SMNVEV (reference sequence). The CDR3 length is 14 residues. The CDR3 sequence is CASSTGTGSYEQYF. CDR3 DNA sequence: TGTGCCAGCAGTACCGGGACAGGCTCCTACGAGCAGTACTTC.

The chain couples TRBV7-9 to TRBJ1-5, with 7 bases that match TRBD1. CDR1 SEHNR and CDR2 FQNEAQ come from the germline V gene (reference sequence). The CDR3 totals 14 residues. The ends lost 6 bases at V and 2 bases at J; junction bases unmatched: 4. Written as DNA, the CDR3 is TGTGCCAGCAGTTCCGGACAGGGCAATCAGCCCCAGCATTTT. Protein sequence: CASSSGQGNQPQHF.

The CDR3 region has the DNA TGTGCCAGCAGCGTAGTCCCGGGGTATGAAGCTTTCTTT. Its translation is CASSVVPGYEAFF. The V and J genes are TRBV9 and TRBJ1-1; D gene ambiguous. Germline V gives CDR1 SGDLS, CDR2 YYNGEE. Trimming stripped 0 bases from V and 7 bases from J, with 10 bases between. The CDR3 length is 13 residues. The variable domain in full, with the rest retrieved from reference TRBV9 and TRBJ1-1, is DSGVTQTPKHLITATGQRVTLRCSPRSGDLSVYWYQQSLDQGLQFLIQYYNGEERAKGNILERFSAQQFPDLHSELNLSSLELGDSALYFCASSVVPGYEAFFGQGTRLTVV.

This rearrangement joins TRBV5-7 to TRBJ2-7; 9 positions agree with TRBD2. TRBV5-7 is assigned to the ORF class and has an uncertain function. V was clipped by 4 bases and J by 0 bases; unmatched bases: 11. This CDR3 contains 17 residues. The CDR3, as DNA: TGTGCCAGCAGCCGAATGGGGAGCGGGAGGCGCTCCTACGAGCAGTACTTC. It yields the protein CASSRMGSGRRSYEQYF.

This chain joins TRBV28 and TRBJ2-7; 7 positions agree with TRBD1. J lost 0 bases, V lost 6 bases, and 8 bases had no gene match. CDR1 is MDHEN and CDR2 is SYDVKM in the germline V gene. The CDR3 length is 15 residues. The CDR3 bases are TGTGCCAGCAGCCAAAACAGGGGTAGCTCCTACGAGCAGTACTTC. Its translation is CASSQNRGSSYEQYF. Full variable domain (outside the CDR3, taken from reference TRBV28 and TRBJ2-7): DVKVTQSSRYLVKRTGEKVFLECVQDMDHENMFWYRQDPGLGLRLIYFSYDVKMKEKGDIPEGYSVSREKKERFSLILESASTNQTSMYLCASSQNRGSSYEQYFGPGTRLTVT.

This sequence joins TRBV19 and TRBJ2-1; TRBD2 might be the D (5 bases). This CDR3 is 16 amino acids long. Germline V gene sequence: CDR1 LNHDA, CDR2 SQIVND (reference sequence). Trimming cost V 5 bases and J 0 bases, with 14 bases left between them. CDR3 residues: CASSLRVGSSYNEQFF. CDR3 DNA sequence: TGTGCCAGTAGTCTCCGGGTGGGGAGCTCCTACAATGAGCAGTTCTTC. The complete variable domain, with remaining parts taken from reference TRBV19 and TRBJ2-1, reads DGGITQSPKYLFRKEGQNVTLSCEQNLNHDAMYWYRQDPGQGLRLIYYSQIVNDFQKGDIAEGYSVSREKKESFPLTVTSAQKNPTAFYLCASSLRVGSSYNEQFFGPGTRLTVL.

V usage is TRBV30 and J usage is TRBJ2-3, with D tentatively TRBD2 (7 bases). Germline loops: CDR1 GTSNPN, CDR2 SVGIG (reference sequence). CDR3 size: 24 residues. With 5 bases removed from V and 0 bases from J, the gap between germline ends came to 42 bases. The CDR3 DNA reads TGTGCCTGGGCCTCCACCTTTAGGGGGAGGGTTCCCGGGACACCGCGGGGAAGCACAGATACGCAGTATTTT. Protein: CAWASTFRGRVPGTPRGSTDTQYF.

This sequence joins TRBV6-6 and TRBJ2-7; 12 nucleotides agree with TRBD2. CDR3 size: 15 residues. V lost 3 bases to trimming and J lost 5 bases; unmatched junction nucleotides: 5. Germline V lookup: CDR1 MNHNY, CDR2 SVGAGI (reference sequence). Here the CDR3 DNA reads TGTGCCAGCAGTTATAGACTAGCGGGAGTTGACGAGCAGTACTTC. It codes for CASSYRLAGVDEQYF.

The chain joins TRBV7-8 to TRBJ2-3, with a weak D call TRBD1 (5 bases). CDR1 is SGHVS and CDR2 is FQNEAQ in the germline V gene. The V end lost 2 bases, the J end lost 9 bases, and 15 bases lay between the germline ends. The CDR3 length is 14 residues. The CDR3 sequence is CASSLSRAQETQYF. CDR3 in DNA: TGTGCCAGCAGCTTATCCCGGGCACAGGAGACGCAGTATTTT.